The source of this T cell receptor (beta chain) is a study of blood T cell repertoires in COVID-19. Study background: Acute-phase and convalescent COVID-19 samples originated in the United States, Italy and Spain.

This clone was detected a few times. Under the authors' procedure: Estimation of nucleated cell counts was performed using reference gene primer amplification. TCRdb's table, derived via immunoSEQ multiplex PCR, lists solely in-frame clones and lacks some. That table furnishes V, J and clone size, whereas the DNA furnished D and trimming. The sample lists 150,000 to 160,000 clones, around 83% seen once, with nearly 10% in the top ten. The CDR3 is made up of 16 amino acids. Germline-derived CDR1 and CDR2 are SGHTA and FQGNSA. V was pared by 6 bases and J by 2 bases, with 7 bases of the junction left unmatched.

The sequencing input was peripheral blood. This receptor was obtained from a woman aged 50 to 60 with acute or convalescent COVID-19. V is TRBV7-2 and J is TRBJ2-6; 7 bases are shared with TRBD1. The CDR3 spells CASRRTGVAGANVLTF. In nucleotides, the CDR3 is TGTGCCAGCAGACGAACAGGGGTTGCTGGGGCCAACGTCCTGACTTTC.